This TCR beta chain was sequenced for a study of cytomegalovirus exposure and HLA in healthy donors. Study-level points and caveats: Later work found that TCR association rates differed between HLA loci; DRB1 had the most and HLA-C the fewest.

About this clone: Its specificity is not known. Germline and junction disagree at one end, which may indicate a read error.

In germline, CDR1 is MGHRA, CDR2 YSYEKL. The CDR3 sequence is 14 residues long. PCR employed 60 Vbeta and 13 Jbeta primers. The protocol was immunoSEQ multiplex PCR, while the TCRdb copy is restricted to in-frame clones and leaves out a portion. The sample shows 150,000 to 200,000 clones, less than 80% of them seen only once. The specimen sequenced was PBMCs. This TCR was recovered from a woman in her 30s in good health and CMV-seropositive. The chain carries TRBV4-1 and TRBJ1-2; 8 bases align to TRBD1. CDR3 nucleotide sequence: TGCGTCAGCAGCCAACCGGGACAGGTCAAGGGCTACACCTTC. This encodes CVSSQPGQVKGYTF.